Following are 5 T cell receptor beta chains from one sample sequenced in a study of CD8+ T cells in alopecia areata. This sample's treatment: oral pan-JAK inhibitor, 5-10 mg twice daily. Investigators isolated RNA and reverse transcribed it into cDNA to act as the sequencing template. The table came from immunoSEQ multiplex PCR; TCRdb's copy has only in-frame clones and leaves some out. The sample contains fewer than 200,000 clones, approximately 62% of which appear only once. Sequencing was performed on CD4+ T cells sorted from blood, taken at week 24, from a patient treated with tofacitinib. Source of these receptors: a human donor with alopecia areata.

This clone showed up many times. The chain couples TRBV7-9 to TRBJ1-4, with 7 nucleotides matching TRBD1. CDR1 SEHNR and CDR2 FQNEAQ come from the germline V gene (reference sequence). Losses at the gene ends were 6 bases for V and 6 bases for J; bases not matched to a gene: 7. The CDR3 sequence is 14 residues long. The chain's CDR3 is CASSHRQGDEKLFF. The CDR3 DNA sequence: TGTGCCAGCAGTCACCGACAGGGTGATGAAAAACTGTTTTTT.

J is TRBJ2-7 and V is TRBV5-1, with D perhaps matching TRBD1 or TRBD2 (5 bases each). Germline V gene sequence: CDR1 SGHRS, CDR2 YFSETQ. The CDR3 totals 11 residues. Trimming took 4 bases from V and 7 from J, leaving 9 bases between them. CDR3 protein: CASSPGTEQYF. The CDR3 DNA follows: TGCGCCAGCAGCCCGGGGACGGAGCAGTACTTC.

The chain uses TRBV4-1 and TRBJ1-1; D uncertain. V lost 4 bases and J 4 bases, leaving 10 bases between the germline ends. CDR1 and CDR2 from the germline V gene are MGHRA and YSYEKL. The CDR3 runs 13 residues. The DNA for the CDR3 is TGCGCCAGCAGCCCCCGAACGGGCACTGAAGCTTTCTTT. Translated, it gives CASSPRTGTEAFF.

This clone was seen once. The chain has TRBV5-6 and TRBJ2-5; D is tentatively TRBD1 or TRBD2 (5 bases each). V was shortened by 0 bases and J by 4 bases, with 13 bases between the two germline ends. The CDR3 runs 15 residues. Germline values: CDR1 SGHDT, CDR2 YYEEEE. CDR3 loop: CASSLAPGPGETQYF. The DNA for the CDR3 is TGTGCCAGCAGCTTGGCGCCGGGACCAGGAGAGACCCAGTACTTC.

The V gene is TRBV9, the J gene TRBJ2-3; 9 positions agree with TRBD2. V shed 0 bases, J shed 2 bases, and the junction held 10 bases outside the gene matches. This CDR3 has 18 amino acids. CDR1 is SGDLS and CDR2 is YYNGEE in the germline V gene. CDR3 sequence (DNA): TGTGCCAGCAGCGTAGGGTCAAGCGGGGGGCTTACCACAGATACGCAGTATTTT. It is translated as CASSVGSSGGLTTDTQYF.